Each of the 22 T cell receptor beta chains below was sequenced from the same sample in a study of immune characterization of retroperitoneal liposarcoma. TCRdb re-called the PCR reads through MiXCR, storing one row per CDR3 protein. The sample carries over 8,000 distinct CDR3 sequences, roughly a third recorded once. Sequencing was performed on tumor tissue. The receptors were sampled from a female donor with retroperitoneal liposarcoma.

The chain recombines TRBV27 with TRBJ2-1; D is unclear. CDR1 and CDR2 from the germline V gene are MNHEY and SMNVEV (reference sequence). The CDR3 totals 10 residues. V gave up 8 bases and J gave up 10 bases, with 9 bases separating them. The CDR3 nucleotides are TGTGCCAGCGGCGTACAGGAGCAGTTCTTC. It codes for CASGVQEQFF.

Only a few counts were recorded for this clonotype. V usage is TRBV27 and J usage is TRBJ2-5; D is uncertain. With 3 bases removed from V and 2 bases from J, the gap between germline ends came to 7 bases. The CDR3 covers 13 residues. CDR1 and CDR2 (germline): MNHEY, SMNVEV (reference sequence). Here the CDR3 DNA reads TGTGCCAGCAGTTTGGTAGGGCAAGAGACCCAGTACTTC. Its translation is CASSLVGQETQYF.

The chain recombines TRBV27 with TRBJ2-2; perhaps TRBD2 as D (5 bases). This CDR3 has 17 residues. Germline V gives CDR1 MNHEY, CDR2 SMNVEV (reference sequence). Trimming shortened V by 6 bases and J by 5 bases, and 22 bases separated the two germline ends. The CDR3 DNA follows: TGTGCCAGCAGCCTCCTTGGACTCTACGTGGGGACCGGGGAGCTGTTTTTT. Amino acids: CASSLLGLYVGTGELFF.

The chain employs TRBV11-3 and TRBJ2-1; a weak D match, TRBD2 (5 bases). The CDR3 has 15 residues. Trimming shortened V by 1 base and J by 0 bases, and 7 bases separated the two germline ends. Germline-derived CDR1 and CDR2 are SGHNT and YENEEA. The CDR3 is CASSLVGNSYNEQFF. The CDR3 DNA is TGTGCCAGCAGCTTAGTCGGGAACTCCTACAATGAGCAGTTCTTC.

This clonotype is categorized as medium-sized. The CDR3 DNA reads TGTGCCAGCAGGAGGAGTGATACGCAGTATTTT. It specifies CASRRSDTQYF. The chain uses TRBV6-1 and TRBJ2-3; D ambiguous. This CDR3 spans 11 amino acids. The germline CDR1 and CDR2 sequences are MNHNS and SASEGT. Between the trimmed V and J ends, which lost 6 bases and 6 bases, there was a span of 7 bases.

This clonotype is labeled medium-sized. The rearrangement joins TRBV6-1 to TRBJ2-5; 14 bases fit TRBD2. In germline, CDR1 is MNHNS, CDR2 SASEGT. V shed 6 bases, J shed 4 bases, and the junction held 7 bases outside the gene matches. The CDR3 length is 16 residues. The CDR3 protein is CASRPGLAGVGETQYF. CDR3 DNA: TGTGCCAGCAGGCCGGGACTAGCGGGAGTAGGAGAGACCCAGTACTTC.

This clonotype was found a few times. This sequence joins TRBV6-1 and TRBJ2-3, with 11 bases aligning to TRBD1. Germline trimming cut 1 base from V and 7 bases from J; bases unmatched to any gene: 4. Germline CDR1 is MNHNS and CDR2 is SASEGT. This CDR3 region has 15 residues. The CDR3: CASSEGTGGAYTQYF. The CDR3, as DNA: TGTGCCAGCAGTGAAGGGACAGGGGGCGCTTATACGCAGTATTTT.

This rearrangement joins TRBV11-3 to TRBJ2-1; no firm D call. The better agreement between TRBJ2-7 and the DNA end casts doubt on the J call. This CDR3 is 12 amino acids long. CDR1 and CDR2 from the germline V gene are SGHNT and YENEEA. CDR3 loop: CASSLDPYEQYF. The CDR3 nucleotides read TGTGCCAGCAGCTTAGATCCCTACGAGCAGTACTTC.

This chain joins TRBV10-3 and TRBJ2-1; 11 nucleotides match TRBD1. The ends lost 3 bases at V and 10 bases at J; junction bases unmatched: 23. Germline CDR1 is ENHRY and CDR2 is SYGVKD. CDR3 length: 20 residues. CDR3 sequence: CAISDSSGGQGAPSSYEQFF. Here the CDR3 DNA reads TGTGCCATCAGTGACAGTTCAGGAGGACAGGGGGCACCTAGCTCCTACGAGCAGTTCTTC.

This clonotype was recorded a few times. Compared with germline, one end of the junction differs, possibly owing to a read error. The chain recombines TRBV7-2 with TRBJ1-5; a possible D gene is TRBD1 (6 bases). The CDR3 contains 15 residues. Germline V CDR1 and CDR2: SGHTA, FQGNSA. The CDR3 region has the DNA TGTGCCAACAGCCCGTGGGGGGGCGCAAATCAGCCCCAGCATTTT. Its translation: CANSPWGGANQPQHF.

V gene TRBV6-8 combines with J gene TRBJ1-5; D gene unclear. Trimming cost V 5 bases and J 6 bases, with 17 bases left between them. CDR3 length equals 15 residues. CDR1 and CDR2 from the germline V gene are MNHGY and SAAAGT. CDR3 sequence reads: CASSPVGSAGQPQHF. The CDR3 DNA reads as TGTGCCAGCAGTCCGGTAGGGTCGGCAGGTCAGCCCCAGCATTTT.

This clonotype showed up just a few times. The chain recombines TRBV12-3 or TRBV12-4 with TRBJ2-5; no definite D call. The CDR3 has 13 residues. Trimming took 6 bases from V and 11 from J, leaving 19 bases between them. CDR3 in amino acids: CASRIRSYNEQYF. The DNA of the CDR3 is TGTGCCAGCAGGATCCGATCCTACAATGAGCAGTACTTC.

The table lists this clonotype with a few counts. The chain joins TRBV6-1 to TRBJ2-1; D remains ambiguous. The CDR3 covers 12 residues. The V gene's germline CDR1 is MNHNS and CDR2 SASEGT. Trimming stripped 3 bases from V and 13 bases from J, with 13 bases between. The chain's CDR3 is CASSDHDRTQFF. Here the CDR3 DNA reads TGTGCCAGCAGTGACCACGACCGGACCCAGTTCTTC.

V is TRBV6-1 and J is TRBJ2-2; 12 bases agree with TRBD2. The J segment lost 5 bases and the V segment lost 4 bases, leaving 5 bases of the junction unmatched. The germline V gene encodes CDR1 MNHNS and CDR2 SASEGT. CDR3 length: 16 residues. The DNA of the CDR3 is TGTGCCAGCAGTGCAGCTCTAGCGGGAGGGACCGGGGAGCTGTTTTTT. It encodes CASSAALAGGTGELFF.

This sequence joins TRBV11-2 and TRBJ2-2; D is unresolved. The length of the CDR3 is 12 residues. The V and J ends lost 3 bases and 3 bases respectively, with 2 bases between them. Germline V gene sequence: CDR1 SGHAT, CDR2 FQNNGV. CDR3 DNA: TGTGCCAGCAGCTTGGACACCGGGGAGCTGTTTTTT. Translating gives CASSLDTGELFF.

The V and J genes are TRBV12-3 or TRBV12-4 and TRBJ2-1, with 10 bases fitting TRBD1. Judging by the DNA end, TRBJ2-7 fits better; the J call may be wrong. The CDR3 consists of 14 residues. The CDR3 loop is CASSFRTGGPEQYF. In nucleotides, the CDR3 is TGTGCCAGCAGCTTCAGGACAGGGGGGCCCGAGCAGTACTTC.

The V call is TRBV11-3, the J call TRBJ2-5; 8 bases align to TRBD1. The DNA end lines up better with TRBJ2-7; the J call may be wrong. This CDR3 region has 15 residues. CDR1 and CDR2 (germline): SGHNT, YENEEA. The CDR3 DNA reads as TGTGCCAGCAGCTTAGGATTCGGCAGGGGGCACGAGCAGTACTTC. It is translated as CASSLGFGRGHEQYF.

This clonotype was detected ten times or more. The V call is TRBV6-1, the J call TRBJ2-1, with 7 bases fitting TRBD1. The end of the DNA aligns better with TRBJ2-7, so the J call may be wrong. The CDR3 has 14 amino acids. Per germline, CDR1 MNHNS and CDR2 SASEGT. CDR3 sequence reads: CARDRTGFYYEQYF. CDR3 nucleotides: TGTGCCAGGGATCGGACAGGCTTCTACTACGAGCAGTACTTC.

The chain recombines TRBV7-6 with TRBJ2-2; D gene uncertain. This CDR3 has 14 amino acids. The V end was cut by 5 bases, the J end by 2 bases, with 9 bases between. Germline V gene sequence: CDR1 SGHVS, CDR2 FNYEAQ. The CDR3 here is CASSIDTNTGELFF. In nucleotides, the CDR3 is TGTGCCAGCAGCATCGACACTAACACCGGGGAGCTGTTTTTT.

Here the CDR3 reads CASSYQGQGYTGELFF. CDR3 nucleotides: TGTGCCAGCAGTTATCAGGGACAGGGGTACACCGGGGAGCTGTTTTTT. The rearrangement links TRBV6-1 to TRBJ2-2; TRBD1 matches 10 bases. This CDR3 has 16 amino acids. Looked up from germline, CDR1 is MNHNS and CDR2 is SASEGT. The J segment lost 3 bases and the V segment lost 5 bases, leaving 6 bases of the junction unmatched.

This clonotype was seen once. V gene TRBV6-1 combines with J gene TRBJ2-1; D remains ambiguous. CDR1 is MNHNS, CDR2 SASEGT, per germline. The length of the CDR3 is 14 residues. With 1 base removed from V and 10 bases from J, the gap between germline ends came to 14 bases. CDR3 in amino acids: CASSEGWAPGEQFF. Here the CDR3 DNA reads TGTGCCAGCAGTGAAGGCTGGGCCCCGGGCGAGCAGTTCTTC.

The chain recombines TRBV7-8 with TRBJ2-5, with TRBD2 matching over 7 bases. J gave up 11 bases and V 5 bases, and 17 bases lay outside the gene matches. The CDR3 has 15 amino acids. Germline V gives CDR1 SGHVS, CDR2 FQNEAQ. CDR3 sequence reads: CASSVPSGTLREQYF. The CDR3, as DNA: TGTGCCAGCAGCGTCCCTAGCGGAACTCTCCGGGAGCAGTACTTC. Based on the CDR3 plus reference TRBV7-8 and TRBJ2-5, the full variable domain is GAGVSQSPRYKVAKRGQDVALRCDPISGHVSLFWYQQALGQGPEFLTYFQNEAQLDKSGLPSDRFFAERPEGSVSTLKIQRTQQEDSAVYLCASSVPSGTLREQYFGPGTRLLVL.